This TCR beta chain was sequenced for a study of shared clonotypes between healthy human individuals. Some clones are missing from TCRdb's copy, which holds only in-frame ones; the method was immunoSEQ multiplex PCR. Among tens of thousands of clones listed, over 55% were seen once. As to this clone: Its antigen is not known.

V lost 3 bases and J 3 bases, leaving 15 bases between the germline ends. The germline V gene has CDR1 MNHEY and CDR2 SMNVEV (reference sequence). CDR3 size: 15 residues. Points from the study as a whole: It was only blood that was sampled, and tissue repertoires likely differ.

The V call is TRBV27, the J call TRBJ2-7, with D unresolved. The sequence came from a man aged 30-40 years in good health. Specimen: memory CD8+ T cells sorted from blood. Subset described: CD45RO+ cells pooled with CCR7-negative TemRA cells. CDR3 sequence reads: CASSFLPPHRYEQYF. CDR3 coding DNA: TGTGCCAGCAGTTTTCTCCCTCCGCACCGCTACGAGCAGTACTTC.